The rows below give T cell receptor beta chains drawn from one sample of a study of cytomegalovirus exposure and HLA in healthy donors. The method was immunoSEQ multiplex PCR; TCRdb's version includes in-frame clones alone and lacks a portion of them. The top ten clones hold 2.5% to 3% of a sample with tens of thousands of clones, nearly 70% of them seen once. Sequencing was done on a sample of PBMCs. Receptors were obtained from a man aged 50 to 59 in good health and CMV-seronegative. CDR3s include the opening cysteine and the closing phenylalanine or tryptophan. Each record gives: CDR3 DNA, CDR3 protein, V gene, CDR3 length, J gene, D gene, clone size. D genes are given only for firm matches. Only some rows state a clone size, as once, few, many or a class for expanded clones.

DNA: TGTGCCAGCAGCTTGCAGGGGGCGACCACAGATACGCAGTATTTT
CDR3: CASSLQGATTDTQYF
V: TRBV5-4
length: 15
J: TRBJ2-3
D: TRBD1
size: -

DNA: TGTGCCAGCAGCGTAGGAACTAGCTCAGATACGCAGTATTTT
CDR3: CASSVGTSSDTQYF
V: TRBV9
length: 14
J: TRBJ2-3
D: -
size: -

DNA: TGTGCCAGCAGTGGAACAGGGGGGCAGCCCCAGCATTTT
CDR3: CASSGTGGQPQHF
V: TRBV2
length: 13
J: TRBJ1-5
D: TRBD1
size: -

DNA: TGTGCCAGCAGCCAAGACGAGGAAAGACCAAGTGGGACCCAGTACTTC
CDR3: CASSQDEERPSGTQYF
V: TRBV4-2
length: 16
J: TRBJ2-5
D: -
size: few

DNA: TGTGCCAGCAGCTTGGAGGTAGCGGCAGATACGCAGTATTTT
CDR3: CASSLEVAADTQYF
V: TRBV5-6
length: 14
J: TRBJ2-3
D: -
size: once

DNA: TGTGCCTGGAGTGTAGGGACAGGGCGGGGAGACACCATATATTTT
CDR3: CAWSVGTGRGDTIYF
V: TRBV30
length: 15
J: TRBJ1-3
D: TRBD1
size: -

DNA: TGTGCCAGTCGGGACAGGGCGGGAACCTACGAGCAGTACTTC
CDR3: CASRDRAGTYEQYF
V: TRBV19
length: 14
J: TRBJ2-7
D: TRBD1
size: -

DNA: TGTGCCAGTAGAGAAAGGACTTACAGCAATCAGCCCCAGCATTTT
CDR3: CASRERTYSNQPQHF
V: TRBV19
length: 15
J: TRBJ1-5
D: -
size: -

DNA: TGTGCCAGCAGCTCAGGGGTTGGTAATGAAAAACTGTTTTTT
CDR3: CASSSGVGNEKLFF
V: TRBV7-9
length: 14
J: TRBJ1-4
D: -
size: few

DNA: TGCGCCAGCAGCCCATGGACAGGGGCACTCATGAACACTGAAGCTTTCTTT
CDR3: CASSPWTGALMNTEAFF
V: TRBV5-1
length: 17
J: TRBJ1-1
D: TRBD1
size: -

DNA: TGTGCCAGCGGACAGGGAATCTACGAGCAGTACTTC
CDR3: CASGQGIYEQYF
V: TRBV5-4
length: 12
J: TRBJ2-7
D: TRBD1
size: -